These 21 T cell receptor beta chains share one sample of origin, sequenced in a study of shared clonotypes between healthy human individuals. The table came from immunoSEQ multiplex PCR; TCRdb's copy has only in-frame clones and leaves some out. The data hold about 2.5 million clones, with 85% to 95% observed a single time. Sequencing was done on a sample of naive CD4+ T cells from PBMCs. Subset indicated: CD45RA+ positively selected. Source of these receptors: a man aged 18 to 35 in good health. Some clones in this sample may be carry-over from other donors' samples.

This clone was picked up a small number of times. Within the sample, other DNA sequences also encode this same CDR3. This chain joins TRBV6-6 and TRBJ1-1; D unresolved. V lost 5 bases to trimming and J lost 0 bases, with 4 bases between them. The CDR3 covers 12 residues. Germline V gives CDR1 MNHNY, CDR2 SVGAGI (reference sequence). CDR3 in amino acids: CASSGMNTEAFF. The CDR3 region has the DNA TGTGCCAGCAGTGGAATGAACACTGAAGCTTTCTTT.

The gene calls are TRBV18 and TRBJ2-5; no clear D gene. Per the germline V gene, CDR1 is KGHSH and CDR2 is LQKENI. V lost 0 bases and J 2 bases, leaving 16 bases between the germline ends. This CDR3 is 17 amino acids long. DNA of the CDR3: TGTGCCAGCTCACCACCGGGCGCGCGTAGAGTACAAGAGACCCAGTACTTC. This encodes CASSPPGARRVQETQYF.

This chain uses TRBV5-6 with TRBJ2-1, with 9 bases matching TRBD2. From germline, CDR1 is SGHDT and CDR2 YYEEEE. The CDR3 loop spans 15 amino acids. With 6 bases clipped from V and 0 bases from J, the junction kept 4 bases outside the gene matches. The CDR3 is CASISSGSSYNEQFF. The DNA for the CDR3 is TGTGCCAGCATCAGTAGCGGGAGCTCCTACAATGAGCAGTTCTTC.

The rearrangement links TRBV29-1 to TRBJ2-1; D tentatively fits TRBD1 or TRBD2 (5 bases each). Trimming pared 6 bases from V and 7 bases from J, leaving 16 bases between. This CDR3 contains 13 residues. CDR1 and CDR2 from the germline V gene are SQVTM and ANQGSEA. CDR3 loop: CSVGPTLLNEQFF. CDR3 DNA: TGCAGCGTGGGACCGACGCTCCTAAATGAGCAGTTCTTC.

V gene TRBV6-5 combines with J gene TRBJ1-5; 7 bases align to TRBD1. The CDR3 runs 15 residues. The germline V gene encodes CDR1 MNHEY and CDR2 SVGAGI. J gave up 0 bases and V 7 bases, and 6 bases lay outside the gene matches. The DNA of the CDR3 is TGTGCCAGCACTCCGAGGACAGGTAGCAATCAGCCCCAGCATTTT. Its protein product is CASTPRTGSNQPQHF.

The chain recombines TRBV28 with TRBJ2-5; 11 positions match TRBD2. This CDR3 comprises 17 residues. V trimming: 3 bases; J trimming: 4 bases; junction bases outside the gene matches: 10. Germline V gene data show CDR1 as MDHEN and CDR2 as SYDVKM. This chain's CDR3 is CASSFEGSGRVGETQYF. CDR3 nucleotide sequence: TGTGCCAGCAGTTTCGAGGGTAGCGGGAGGGTTGGAGAGACCCAGTACTTC.

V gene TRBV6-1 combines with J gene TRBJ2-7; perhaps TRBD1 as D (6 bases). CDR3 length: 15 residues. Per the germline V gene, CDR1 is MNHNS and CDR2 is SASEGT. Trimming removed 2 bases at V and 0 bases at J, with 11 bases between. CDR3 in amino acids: CASSEFQGISYEQYF. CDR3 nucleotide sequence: TGTGCCAGCAGTGAATTTCAGGGGATCTCCTACGAGCAGTACTTC.

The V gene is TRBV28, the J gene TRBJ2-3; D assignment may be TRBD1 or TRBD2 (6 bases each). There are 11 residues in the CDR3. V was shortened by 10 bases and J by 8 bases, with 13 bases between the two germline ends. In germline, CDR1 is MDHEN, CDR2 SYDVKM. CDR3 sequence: CATLEGGTQYF. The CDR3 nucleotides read TGTGCCACTTTAGAGGGGGGTACGCAGTATTTT.

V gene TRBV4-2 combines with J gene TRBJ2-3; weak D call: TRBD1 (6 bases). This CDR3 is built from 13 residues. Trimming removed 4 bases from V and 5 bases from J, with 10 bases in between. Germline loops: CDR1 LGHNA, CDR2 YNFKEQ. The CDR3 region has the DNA TGTGCCAGCAGCCTCCAAGGGGGAGATACGCAGTATTTT. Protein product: CASSLQGGDTQYF.

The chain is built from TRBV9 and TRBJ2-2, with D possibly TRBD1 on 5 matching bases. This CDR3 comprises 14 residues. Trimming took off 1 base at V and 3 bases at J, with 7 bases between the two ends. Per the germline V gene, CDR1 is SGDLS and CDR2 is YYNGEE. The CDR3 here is CASSVIGDTGELFF. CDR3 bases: TGTGCCAGCAGCGTAATAGGGGACACCGGGGAGCTGTTTTTT.

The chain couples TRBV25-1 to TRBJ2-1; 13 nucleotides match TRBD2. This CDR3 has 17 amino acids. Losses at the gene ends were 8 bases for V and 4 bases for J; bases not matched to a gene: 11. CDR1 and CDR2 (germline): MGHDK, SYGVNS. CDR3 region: CASAGTSGAPRYNEQFF. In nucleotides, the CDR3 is TGTGCCAGCGCAGGGACTAGCGGGGCCCCTCGGTACAATGAGCAGTTCTTC.

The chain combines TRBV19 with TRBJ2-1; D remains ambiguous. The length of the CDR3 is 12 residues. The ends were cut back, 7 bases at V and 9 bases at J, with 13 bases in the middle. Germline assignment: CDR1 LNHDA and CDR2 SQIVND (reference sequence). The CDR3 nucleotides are TGTGCCAGTACCCATCTAACGGGTGAGCAGTTCTTC. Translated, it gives CASTHLTGEQFF.

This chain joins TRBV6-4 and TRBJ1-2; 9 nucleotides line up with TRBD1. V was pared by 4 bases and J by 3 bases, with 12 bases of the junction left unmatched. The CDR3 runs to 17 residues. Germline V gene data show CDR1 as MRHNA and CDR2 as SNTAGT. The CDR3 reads CASSAPGTGRLHYGYTF. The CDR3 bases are TGTGCCAGCAGTGCCCCCGGGACAGGGCGGCTGCACTATGGCTACACCTTC.

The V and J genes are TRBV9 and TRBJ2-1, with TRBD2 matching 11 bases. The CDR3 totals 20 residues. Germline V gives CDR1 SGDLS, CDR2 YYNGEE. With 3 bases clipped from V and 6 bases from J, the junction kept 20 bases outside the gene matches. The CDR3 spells CASSAPARLAGGGVLNEQFF. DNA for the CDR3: TGTGCCAGCAGCGCCCCCGCCCGGCTAGCGGGAGGCGGGGTGCTCAATGAGCAGTTCTTC.

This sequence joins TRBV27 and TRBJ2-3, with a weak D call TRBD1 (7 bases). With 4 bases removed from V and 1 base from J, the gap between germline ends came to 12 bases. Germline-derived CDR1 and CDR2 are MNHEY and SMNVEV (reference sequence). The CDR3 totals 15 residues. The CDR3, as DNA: TGTGCCAGCAGTTCGGGGGACAGAGGCACAGATACGCAGTATTTT. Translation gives CASSSGDRGTDTQYF.

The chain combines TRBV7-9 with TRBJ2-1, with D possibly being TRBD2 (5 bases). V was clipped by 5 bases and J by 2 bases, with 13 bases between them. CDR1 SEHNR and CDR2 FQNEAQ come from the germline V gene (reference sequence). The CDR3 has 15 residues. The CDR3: CASSPNRGPYNEQFF. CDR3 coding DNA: TGTGCCAGCAGCCCGAACCGGGGTCCCTACAATGAGCAGTTCTTC.

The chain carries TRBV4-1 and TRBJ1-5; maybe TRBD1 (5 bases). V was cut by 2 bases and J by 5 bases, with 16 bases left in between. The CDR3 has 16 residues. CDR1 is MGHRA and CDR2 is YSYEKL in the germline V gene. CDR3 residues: CASSQPARGMDQPQHF. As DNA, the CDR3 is TGCGCCAGCAGCCAACCCGCCCGGGGGATGGATCAGCCCCAGCATTTT.

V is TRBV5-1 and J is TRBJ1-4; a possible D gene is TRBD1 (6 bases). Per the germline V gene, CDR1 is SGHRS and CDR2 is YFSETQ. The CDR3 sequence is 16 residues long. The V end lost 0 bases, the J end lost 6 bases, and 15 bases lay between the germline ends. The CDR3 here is CASSLGFPQGDEKLFF. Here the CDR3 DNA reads TGCGCCAGCAGCTTGGGGTTCCCACAGGGTGATGAAAAACTGTTTTTT.

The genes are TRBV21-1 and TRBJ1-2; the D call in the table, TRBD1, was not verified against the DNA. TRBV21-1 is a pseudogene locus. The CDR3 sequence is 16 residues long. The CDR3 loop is CASSKGWTGGGYGYTF. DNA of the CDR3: TGTGCCAGCAGCAAGGGGTGGACAGGGGGCGGCTATGGCTACACCTTC.

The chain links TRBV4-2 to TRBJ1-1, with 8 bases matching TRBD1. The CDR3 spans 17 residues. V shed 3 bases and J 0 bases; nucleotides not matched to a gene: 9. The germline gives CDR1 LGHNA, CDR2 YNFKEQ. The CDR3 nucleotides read TGTGCCAGCAGCCAGGGCCGACAGGGGCTGATGAACACTGAAGCTTTCTTT. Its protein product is CASSQGRQGLMNTEAFF.

The CDR3 spells CASSPQRTLALGGQYF. The CDR3 DNA sequence: TGTGCCAGCAGTCCTCAAAGGACTCTAGCTTTGGGCGGGCAGTATTTT. The J gene is TRBJ2-3, the V gene TRBV28; possible D gene TRBD2, 5 bases. CDR1 and CDR2 from the germline V gene are MDHEN and SYDVKM. The CDR3 is 16 amino acids. Trimming removed 5 bases from V and 11 bases from J, with 26 bases in between.